What follows describes a single T cell receptor (beta chain). Its antigen is still unknown. One base away there is no much larger clone; base qualities are not given. The sample comes from a study of blood T cell repertoires in COVID-19 (TCRdb year 2020). Looking at the study overall: Samples covering the acute and convalescent phases of COVID-19 were provided by collaborators in the United States, Italy and Spain. The prospective study material was composed of cDNA or gDNA derived from T cells, B-cell-depleted T cells, or PBMCs. The dataset comprised deeply sampled blood TCRbeta repertoires from subjects exposed to, actively infected with, or recovered from COVID-19. A freely available public database, intended as a resource for researchers studying the immune response to SARS-CoV-2, is where the repertoires were released. Samples came from the ongoing ImmuneRACE study (first 160 participants) plus 1,254 subjects from 6 global collaborators. Sample metadata almost always included a de-identified subject ID, COVID-19 status, age in years and sex. Where available, HLA class I and class II types were taken from metadata supplied by the sample provider and were not determined by assay-based typing. What the research found in general, with its limitations: The amount of clinical and demographic metadata varied by source and participant and was provided uncurated.

The germline V gene encodes CDR1 MNHEY and CDR2 SMNVEV (reference sequence). Trimming takes 2 bases off V and 6 bases off J; junction bases not matched to a gene: 13. The CDR3 goes from the cysteine to the phenylalanine over 18 residues. Here the CDR3 DNA is all that survives: 54 bases in frame from base 1. TCRbeta CDR3 regions were amplified from genomic DNA using the immunoSEQ Assay, a bias-controlled multiplex PCR. As for the authors' bioinformatics: The number of nucleated cells in each sample was estimated by amplification of reference gene primers within the assay. To quantify the absolute abundance of each unique TCRbeta CDR3 rearrangement, sequence reads were collapsed and filtered. For each sample, productive Simpson clonality was calculated as the square root of Simpson's diversity index over productive rearrangements. TCRdb stores this immuneACCESS table with in-frame sequences only. Part of the clones is absent; in the studies checked, under half of the shortfall reflects unresolved V genes, and no reason is known for the rest. D and trimming were read from the DNA, whereas the V and J calls and clone size are those reported in that table. This sample lists tens of thousands of clones; under 90% were detected once. The ten largest make up about 14% of the sample.

Whole blood was collected in K2EDTA tubes by collaborating institutions according to the institutions' own protocols. For TCRbeta analysis, collaborators shipped samples in one of three forms: frozen whole blood, isolated PBMCs, or DNA extracted from either of those sample types. Sequencing was performed on peripheral blood. The TCR was taken from a man between 65 and 85 years old with acute or convalescent COVID-19. This chain joins TRBV27 to TRBJ2-1, with 10 middle bases fitting TRBD1. The CDR3 region reads CASSLSPRQGAHANEQFF. The nucleotide sequence is TGTGCCAGCAGTTTAAGTCCGAGACAGGGGGCGCATGCCAATGAGCAGTTCTTC.